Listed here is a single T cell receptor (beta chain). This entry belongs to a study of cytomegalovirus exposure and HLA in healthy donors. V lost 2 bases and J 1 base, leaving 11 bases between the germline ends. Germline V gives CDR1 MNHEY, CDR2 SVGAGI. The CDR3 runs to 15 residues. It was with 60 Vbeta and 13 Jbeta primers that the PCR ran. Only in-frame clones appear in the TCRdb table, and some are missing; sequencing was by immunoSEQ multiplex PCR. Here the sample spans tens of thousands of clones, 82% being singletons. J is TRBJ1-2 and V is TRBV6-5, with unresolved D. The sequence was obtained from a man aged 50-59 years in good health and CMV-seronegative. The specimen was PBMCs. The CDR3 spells CASSYPREFNYGYTF. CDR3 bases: TGTGCCAGCAGTTACCCCCGAGAGTTTAACTATGGCTACACCTTC.